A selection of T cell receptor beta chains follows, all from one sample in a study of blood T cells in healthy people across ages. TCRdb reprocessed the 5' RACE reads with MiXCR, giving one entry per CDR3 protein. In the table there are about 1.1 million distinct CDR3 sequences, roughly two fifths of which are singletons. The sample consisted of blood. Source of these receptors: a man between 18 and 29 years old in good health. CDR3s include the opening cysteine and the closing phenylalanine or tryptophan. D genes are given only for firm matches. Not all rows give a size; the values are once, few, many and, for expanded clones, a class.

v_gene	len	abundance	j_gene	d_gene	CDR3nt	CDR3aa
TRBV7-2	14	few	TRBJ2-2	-	TGTGCCAGCAGCTTGGGACTTCACACCGGGGAGCTGTTTTTT	CASSLGLHTGELFF
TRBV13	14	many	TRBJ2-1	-	TGTGCCAGCAGCTCCCGCCAGGGGTACAATGAGCAGTTCTTC	CASSSRQGYNEQFF
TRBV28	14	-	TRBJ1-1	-	TGTGCCAGCAGTTTTCTCCAGAGGAACACTGAAGCTTTCTTT	CASSFLQRNTEAFF
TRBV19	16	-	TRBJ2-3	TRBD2	TGTGCCAGTAGTTTCCAGCGGGGATTTAAGGCAGATACGCAGTATTTT	CASSFQRGFKADTQYF
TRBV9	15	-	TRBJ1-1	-	TGTGCCAGCAGCGTTAACTATTTTGGGAACACTGAAGCTTTCTTT	CASSVNYFGNTEAFF
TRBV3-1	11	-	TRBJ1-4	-	TGTGCCAGCAGCCATACCGACAGCCTGTTTTTT	CASSHTDSLFF
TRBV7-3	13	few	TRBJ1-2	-	TGTGCCAGCAGCTTAGGGTCAGGGCAAGGCTACACCTTC	CASSLGSGQGYTF
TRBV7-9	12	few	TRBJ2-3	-	TGTGCCAGCAGCTTAGACCAGTATACGCAGTATTTT	CASSLDQYTQYF
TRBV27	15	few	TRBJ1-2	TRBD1	TGTGCCAGCAGTACCCTGGGACAGGGGGCGCGTGGCTACACCTTC	CASSTLGQGARGYTF
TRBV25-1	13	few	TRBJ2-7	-	TGTGCCAGCAGTGAATCAGGAGGGTACGAGCAGTACTTC	CASSESGGYEQYF
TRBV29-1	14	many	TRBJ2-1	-	TGCAGCGTTGAGGGGAAGAGCTCCTACAATGAGCAGTTCTTC	CSVEGKSSYNEQFF
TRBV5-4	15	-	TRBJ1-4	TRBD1	TGTGCCAGCAGCCCCGACAGGGGAGGAAATGAAAAACTGTTTTTT	CASSPDRGGNEKLFF
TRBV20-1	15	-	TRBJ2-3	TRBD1	TGCAGTGCTCCTGTTTCGGGACAGCCCCCCAATACGCAGTATTTT	CSAPVSGQPPNTQYF
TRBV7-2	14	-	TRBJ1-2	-	TGTGCCAGCAGCGGGAATAGGGGCGACTATGGCTACACCTTC	CASSGNRGDYGYTF
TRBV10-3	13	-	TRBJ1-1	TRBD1	TGTGCCATCGCGAGGACAGGGAACACTGAAGCTTTCTTT	CAIARTGNTEAFF
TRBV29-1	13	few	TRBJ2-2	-	TGCAGCCTGATGGCCGCGAACACCGGGGAGCTGTTTTTT	CSLMAANTGELFF
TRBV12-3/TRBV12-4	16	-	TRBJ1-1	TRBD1	TGTGCCAGCAGAAGGGACAGGGGGCGATCTTTTCCTGAAGCTTTCTTT	CASRRDRGRSFPEAFF
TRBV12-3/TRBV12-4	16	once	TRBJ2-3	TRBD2	TGTGCCAGCAGTCGTCGACTAGCGGGAGCAGCAGATACGCAGTATTTT	CASSRRLAGAADTQYF
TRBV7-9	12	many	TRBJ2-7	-	TGTGCCAGCAGCTATAGGGCCTACGAGCAGTACTTC	CASSYRAYEQYF
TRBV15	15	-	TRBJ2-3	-	TGTGCCACAGGTGGGACTGTTATGGGAACAGATACGCAGTATTTT	CATGGTVMGTDTQYF
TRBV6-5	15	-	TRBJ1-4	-	TGTGCCAGCAGTTATTCGCAGCCTCGTAATGAAGAACTGTTTTTT	CASSYSQPRNEELFF
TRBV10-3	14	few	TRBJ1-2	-	TGTGCCATCAGTGCCGGGGTAGGGAGCTATGGCTACACCTTC	CAISAGVGSYGYTF
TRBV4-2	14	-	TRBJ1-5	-	TGTGCCAGCAGCCAAGATCCTAGCGATCAGCCCCAGCATTTT	CASSQDPSDQPQHF
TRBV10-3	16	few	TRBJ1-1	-	TGTGCCATCAGTGAGCGCCCTGGCAACATGAACACTGAAGCTTTCTTT	CAISERPGNMNTEAFF
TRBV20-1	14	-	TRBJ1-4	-	TGCAGTGCTCAGGTGATGGGTGGGAATGAAAAACTGTTTTTT	CSAQVMGGNEKLFF
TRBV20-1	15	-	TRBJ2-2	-	TGCAGTGCTAGAGCACAAGGGCTATGGACCGGGGAGCTGTTTTTT	CSARAQGLWTGELFF
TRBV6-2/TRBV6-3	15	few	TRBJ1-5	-	TGTGCCAGCAGTTACTCGGGCAACCCCAATCAGCCCCAGCATTTT	CASSYSGNPNQPQHF
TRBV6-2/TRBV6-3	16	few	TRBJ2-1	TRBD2	TGTGCCAGCAGTTATTTTTTGGGACTAGCTAACAATGAGCAGTTCTTC	CASSYFLGLANNEQFF
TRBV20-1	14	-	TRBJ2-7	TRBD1	TGCAGTGCCACGACCATAGACAGGGCAGGCGAGCAGTACTTC	CSATTIDRAGEQYF
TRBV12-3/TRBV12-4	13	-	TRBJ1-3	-	TGTGCCAGCACTCCCGTAGGGGGAAACACCATATATTTT	CASTPVGGNTIYF
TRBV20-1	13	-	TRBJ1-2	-	TGCAGTGCTCCCAGTCCCCGATTCCATGGCTACACCTTC	CSAPSPRFHGYTF
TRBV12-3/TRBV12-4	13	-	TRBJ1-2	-	TGTGCCAGCAGCTTGGACGTCGGGGCTGGCTACACCTTC	CASSLDVGAGYTF
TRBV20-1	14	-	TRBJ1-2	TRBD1	TGCAGTGCTAGGGACAGGGCCACTAACTATGGCTACACCTTC	CSARDRATNYGYTF
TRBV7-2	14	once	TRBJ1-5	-	TGTGCCAGCAGCCCCTCGGCGAACAATCAGCCCCAGCATTTT	CASSPSANNQPQHF
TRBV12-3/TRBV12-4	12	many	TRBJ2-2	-	TGTGCCAGCAGTAGGGGGACCGGGGAGCTGTTTTTT	CASSRGTGELFF
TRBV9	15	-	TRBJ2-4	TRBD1	TGTGCCAGCAGCCCACGGGACAGTCCCTACAATGAGCAGTACTTC	CASSPRDSPYNEQYF
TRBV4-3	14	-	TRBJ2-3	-	TGCGCCAGCAGCCAAATAGGAAGGACAGATACGCAGTATTTT	CASSQIGRTDTQYF
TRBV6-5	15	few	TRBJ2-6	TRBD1	TGTGCCAGCACCATACAGGGGTCTGGGGCCAACGTCCTGACTTTC	CASTIQGSGANVLTF
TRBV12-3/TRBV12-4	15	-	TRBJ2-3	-	TGTGCCAGCAGTTTGAGTCAGGGGGGTGCAGATACGCAGTATTTT	CASSLSQGGADTQYF
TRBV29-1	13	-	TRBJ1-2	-	TGCAGCGTTGCCCCGGGCGGGAGCTATGGCTACACCTTC	CSVAPGGSYGYTF
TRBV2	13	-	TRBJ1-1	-	TGTGCCAGCAGTGAATGGGGTTGGACTGAAGCTTTCTTT	CASSEWGWTEAFF
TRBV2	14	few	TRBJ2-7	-	TGTGCCAGCAGGGACACTTCGTTAACCTACGAGCAGTACTTC	CASRDTSLTYEQYF
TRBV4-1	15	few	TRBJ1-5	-	TGCGCCAGCAGCCAAGTTCGAGTACCCAATCAGCCCCAGCATTTT	CASSQVRVPNQPQHF
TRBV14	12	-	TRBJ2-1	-	TGTGCCAGCACCTCAAAAGGGGGTGAGCAGTTCTTC	CASTSKGGEQFF
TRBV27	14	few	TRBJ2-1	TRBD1	TGTGCCAGCAGTGCCGGGACAGCCTACAATGAGCAGTTCTTC	CASSAGTAYNEQFF
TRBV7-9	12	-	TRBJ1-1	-	TGTGCCAGCAGCATCTACGGGGTTGAAACTTTCTTT	CASSIYGVETFF
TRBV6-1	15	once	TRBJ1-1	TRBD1	TGTGCCAGCAGTGAACTTGGGACAGGAGACACTGAAGCTTTCTTT	CASSELGTGDTEAFF
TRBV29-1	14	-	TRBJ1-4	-	TGCAGCGTTGGGCACGCCAATCCTGGGGAAAAACTGTTTTTT	CSVGHANPGEKLFF
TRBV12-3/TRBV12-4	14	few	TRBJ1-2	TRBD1	TGTGCCAGCAGCCCAGGGGGTTCAGGTTGTAGGTACACCTTC	CASSPGGSGCRYTF
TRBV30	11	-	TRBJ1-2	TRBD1	TGTGCCTGGAGGGTACTAGGGGGCCACACCTTC	CAWRVLGGHTF
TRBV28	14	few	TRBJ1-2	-	TGTGCCAGCAGTTTGAGCCAGGGAGACTATGGCTACACCTTC	CASSLSQGDYGYTF
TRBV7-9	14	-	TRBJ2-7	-	TGTGCCAGCAGCCCCACTACACAGGACAATGAGCAGTACTTC	CASSPTTQDNEQYF
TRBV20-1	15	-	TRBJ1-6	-	TGCAGTGCGCATAAAAGGACGGCTGCCTATTCACCCCTCCACTTT	CSAHKRTAAYSPLHF
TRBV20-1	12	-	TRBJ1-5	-	TGCAGTGCCCTGGGCAGGAATCAGCCCCAGCATTTT	CSALGRNQPQHF
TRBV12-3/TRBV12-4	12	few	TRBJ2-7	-	TGTGCCAGCGAAGGACTTTCCTACGAGCAGTACTTC	CASEGLSYEQYF
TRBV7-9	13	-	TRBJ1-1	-	TGTGCCAGCAGCCGCGGTCCCGACACTGAAGCTTTCTTT	CASSRGPDTEAFF
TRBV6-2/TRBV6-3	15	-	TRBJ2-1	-	TGTGCCAGCAGTTATGGCGGTTTCCTCTACAATGAGCAGTTCTTC	CASSYGGFLYNEQFF
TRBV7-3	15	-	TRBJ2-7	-	TGTGCCAGCAGCTTAGATCCGCAGGGAACCTACGAGCAGTACTTC	CASSLDPQGTYEQYF